One sample yielded the 19 T cell receptor beta chains listed below, sequenced in a study of beta chain features in type 1 diabetes. Study-level findings and limits: Shortening of TCRB CDR3s, moderate but significant, appeared in all four CD4+ subsets of Type 1 diabetes patients.

The antigens for these receptors are not known. The whole isolated RNA underwent reverse transcription, so sequencing captured expressed TCRB transcripts. Libraries were prepared by immunoSEQ multiplex PCR; TCRdb keeps only in-frame clonotypes and omits some of them. The table includes hundreds of thousands of clones, 11% to 15% detected once. Sequencing was carried out using naive CD4+ T cells from blood. The receptor source for this set is a man younger than 30 with type 1 diabetes.

The rearrangement joins TRBV5-1 to TRBJ1-6; TRBD1 matches at 7 bases. The CDR3 is 14 residues long. V trimming: 7 bases; J trimming: 6 bases; junction bases outside the gene matches: 7. CDR1 and CDR2 from the germline V gene are SGHRS and YFSETQ. The CDR3 bases are TGCGCCAGCGGCGGGGACAGAATTAATTCACCCCTCCACTTT. The encoded protein is CASGGDRINSPLHF.

This clone was detected a few times. The rearrangement links TRBV6-1 to TRBJ2-7; D possibly corresponds to TRBD1 (7 bases). Germline lookup yields CDR1 MNHNS and CDR2 SASEGT. The CDR3 is 13 residues long. The ends were cut back, 5 bases at V and 4 bases at J, with 12 bases in the middle. The chain's CDR3 is CASSSGGRYEQYF. In DNA, the CDR3 is TGTGCCAGCAGTTCAGGGGGGAGGTACGAGCAGTACTTC.

A few counts support this clone. Other DNA sequences in this specimen translate into the identical CDR3. The chain couples TRBV18 to TRBJ1-6; D is unresolved. CDR1 is KGHSH, CDR2 LQKENI, per germline. The CDR3 is made up of 12 amino acids. The V and J ends lost 2 bases and 7 bases respectively, with 3 bases between them. The DNA for the CDR3 is TGTGCCAGCTCACCAGGGAATTCACCCCTCCACTTT. Its protein product is CASSPGNSPLHF.

The chain uses TRBV9 and TRBJ1-1; D remains unclear. CDR1 SGDLS and CDR2 YYNGEE come from the germline V gene. The CDR3 has 14 residues. The V end was cut by 0 bases, the J end by 1 base, with 7 bases between. CDR3 nucleotides: TGTGCCAGCAGCGTAGTGGCAGGGAACACTGAAGCTTTCTTT. Its translation is CASSVVAGNTEAFF.

This clone was seen a few times. V is TRBV6-5 and J is TRBJ2-1; TRBD1 or TRBD2 may be the D gene (5 bases each). V lost 4 bases and J lost 8, with 15 bases in between. The CDR3 has 14 amino acids. Germline V gives CDR1 MNHEY, CDR2 SVGAGI. CDR3 nucleotide sequence: TGTGCCAGCAGTTCCGGGACGATGAAGCATGAGCAGTTCTTC. Its translation: CASSSGTMKHEQFF.

The V and J genes are TRBV10-3 and TRBJ2-5; TRBD1 matches at 9 bases. CDR3 length: 13 amino acids. The J segment lost 7 bases and the V segment lost 6 bases, leaving 6 bases of the junction unmatched. The germline gives CDR1 ENHRY, CDR2 SYGVKD. This CDR3 is CAIRVGQGGTQYF. In nucleotides, the CDR3 is TGTGCCATCAGAGTGGGACAGGGAGGGACCCAGTACTTC.

This clone has a handful of counts. This chain uses TRBV11-1 with TRBJ2-5; D is undetermined. The CDR3 loop spans 13 amino acids. Trimming shortened V by 4 bases and J by 5 bases, and 11 bases separated the two germline ends. Germline V gene lookup returns CDR1 SGHAT and CDR2 FQDESV (reference sequence). CDR3 residues: CASSSMSMETQYF. The DNA of the CDR3 is TGTGCCAGCAGCTCAATGTCGATGGAGACCCAGTACTTC.

This clone was counted only a few times. The rearrangement uses TRBV30 and TRBJ2-3; no firm D call. V gave up 4 bases and J gave up 2 bases, with 4 bases separating them. The CDR3 runs to 11 residues. Germline V gives CDR1 GTSNPN, CDR2 SVGIG (reference sequence). The CDR3 DNA sequence: TGTGCCTGGACTCACACAGATACGCAGTATTTT. It is translated as CAWTHTDTQYF.

This clone was picked up a small number of times. The V call is TRBV29-1, the J call TRBJ2-2; 12 nucleotides align to TRBD1. V dropped 6 bases and J dropped 4; count of bases not matched to a gene: 0. Germline CDR1 reads SQVTM; CDR2 reads ANQGSEA. The CDR3 contains 13 residues. CDR3 coding DNA: TGCAGCGTGGGACAGGGGGCCACCGGGGAGCTGTTTTTT. Translating gives CSVGQGATGELFF.

This clone appeared a few times. Written as DNA, the CDR3 is TGTGCCAGCTCACAACCGGGGGGAAAGAGCTCTGGGGCCAACGTCCTGACTTTC. Protein product: CASSQPGGKSSGANVLTF. The chain uses TRBV18 and TRBJ2-6; 7 nucleotides line up with TRBD2. The CDR3 has 18 residues. CDR1 and CDR2 (germline): KGHSH, LQKENI. V was pared by 4 bases and J by 0 bases, with 9 bases of the junction left unmatched.

This chain uses TRBV11-1 with TRBJ2-2; no definite D call. V was trimmed by 3 bases and J by 1 base, leaving 6 bases between them. Per germline, CDR1 SGHAT and CDR2 FQDESV (reference sequence). The CDR3 contains 14 residues. This CDR3 reads CASSFSENTGELFF. CDR3 sequence (DNA): TGTGCCAGCAGCTTTTCGGAGAACACCGGGGAGCTGTTTTTT.

The rearrangement links TRBV25-1 to TRBJ1-1, with D perhaps matching TRBD1 (5 bases). V was clipped by 6 bases and J by 0 bases, with 5 bases between them. Germline V gene lookup returns CDR1 MGHDK and CDR2 SYGVNS. This CDR3 has 12 residues. CDR3 nucleotide sequence: TGTGCCAGCAGAGGGGTGAACACTGAAGCTTTCTTT. This translates into CASRGVNTEAFF. Combining the CDR3 with reference TRBV25-1 and TRBJ1-1 gives the whole variable domain EADIYQTPRYLVIGTGKKITLECSQTMGHDKMYWYQQDPGMELHLIHYSYGVNSTEKGDLSSESTVSRIRTEHFPLTLESARPSHTSQYLCASRGVNTEAFFGQGTRLTVV.

The V call is TRBV7-9, the J call TRBJ2-3; 8 bases fit TRBD1. The V and J ends lost 3 bases and 5 bases, in that order; junction bases with no gene match: 16. The CDR3 covers 18 residues. CDR1 and CDR2 (germline): SEHNR, FQNEAQ (reference sequence). The CDR3 DNA reads as TGTGCCAGCAGCTTTCCTCCACCAGGACAGGGCGAGAGAGATACGCAGTATTTT. Its protein is CASSFPPPGQGERDTQYF. The full variable domain, completed using reference TRBV7-9 and TRBJ2-3, is DTGVSQNPRHKITKRGQNVTFRCDPISEHNRLYWYRQTLGQGPEFLTYFQNEAQLEKSRLLSDRFSAERPKGSFSTLEIQRTEQGDSAMYLCASSFPPPGQGERDTQYFGPGTRLTVL.

The rearrangement uses TRBV18 and TRBJ1-2; possible D gene TRBD1, 6 bases. Trimming left V 2 bases short and J 3 bases short, with 16 bases between. This CDR3 comprises 16 residues. CDR1 is KGHSH, CDR2 LQKENI, per germline. For the CDR3, the DNA is TGTGCCAGCTCACCAGGGGGCGAGTCTTCAGACTATGGCTACACCTTC. Amino acid sequence: CASSPGGESSDYGYTF.

This clone came up a few times. The chain combines TRBV6-5 with TRBJ2-3; D remains ambiguous. The germline CDR1 and CDR2 sequences are MNHEY and SVGAGI. Between the trimmed V and J ends, which lost 0 bases and 4 bases, there was a span of 14 bases. The CDR3 is 16 amino acids. This CDR3 is CASSYSSIGPADTQYF. As DNA, the CDR3 is TGTGCCAGCAGTTACTCTTCTATAGGGCCGGCAGATACGCAGTATTTT.

CDR3 DNA sequence: TGTGCCAGCAGCTTAGGTTCCGGACAGGTCAACAATCAGCCCCAGCATTTT. Amino acid sequence: CASSLGSGQVNNQPQHF. This rearrangement joins TRBV7-6 to TRBJ1-5, with 7 bases aligning to TRBD1. Germline V gives CDR1 SGHVS, CDR2 FNYEAQ. After removal of 1 base from V and 3 bases from J, the junction contained 9 bases not matched to a gene. The CDR3 length is 17 residues.

This clone was detected only a few times. The chain carries TRBV10-3 and TRBJ2-7; D might be TRBD1 (6 bases). The CDR3 has 14 amino acids. The germline V gene has CDR1 ENHRY and CDR2 SYGVKD. V lost 6 bases and J lost 4, with 16 bases in between. The CDR3 sequence is CAIRGTQGSYEQYF. CDR3 DNA sequence: TGTGCCATCAGGGGGACGCAGGGGAGTTACGAGCAGTACTTC.

This chain links TRBV15 with TRBJ2-2; D is perhaps TRBD1 (6 bases). Trimming took off 5 bases at V and 4 bases at J, with 14 bases between the two ends. CDR3 length equals 15 residues. The germline V gene has CDR1 LNHNV and CDR2 YYDKDF (reference sequence). The chain's CDR3 is CATSPRTDSTGELFF. CDR3 nucleotide sequence: TGTGCCACCAGCCCTCGGACAGACTCCACCGGGGAGCTGTTTTTT.

The chain couples TRBV5-4 to TRBJ1-2; no reliable D call. The CDR3 is 12 residues long. Germline V gene lookup returns CDR1 SGHNT and CDR2 YYREEE (reference sequence). V lost 4 bases to trimming and J lost 7 bases, with 11 bases between them. The CDR3: CASSPEDGGYTF. CDR3 DNA: TGTGCCAGCAGCCCGGAGGACGGTGGCTACACCTTC.